The clone carrying this T cell receptor beta chain has a handful of counts. These data come from a study of patients and donors after allogeneic stem cell transplantation. TCRdb re-called the RT-PCR reads with MiXCR, one entry per CDR3 protein. The sample records about 960,000 distinct CDR3 sequences, 15% to 20% being singletons. Source material: blood, either unsorted or a sorted T cell fraction (not recorded which). This receptor was identified in a human donor who was either an allogeneic HSCT recipient or a stem cell or donor lymphocyte infusion donor (not recorded which). It is not recorded whose cells these are; they may come from a transplant donor.

The CDR3 region has the DNA TGTGCCACCAGTTCTAGCGGCAGCTCCTACGAGCAGTACTTC. This encodes CATSSSGSSYEQYF. The chain combines TRBV24-1 with TRBJ2-7; 7 bases fit TRBD2. Germline CDR1 is KGHDR and CDR2 is SFDVKD. The CDR3 length is 14 residues. With V trimmed by 6 bases and J by 0 bases, 4 bases remained unmatched.